Following are 18 T cell receptor beta chains from one sample sequenced in a study of cytomegalovirus exposure and HLA in healthy donors. Use of 60 Vbeta and 13 Jbeta primers characterized the PCR. TCRdb's copy holds only in-frame clones and misses some; the assay was immunoSEQ multiplex PCR. Among nearly 100,000 clones listed, roughly 76% were seen once. Sequenced material: PBMCs. These receptor sequences come from a woman aged 60-75 years in good health and CMV-seropositive.

The J gene is TRBJ2-5, the V gene TRBV27, with a weak D call TRBD1 (6 bases). TRBJ2-7 explains the end of the DNA better; the J call may be wrong. This CDR3 is built from 14 residues. The germline gives CDR1 MNHEY, CDR2 SMNVEV (reference sequence). The chain's CDR3 is CASSEAGVVYEQYF. Written as DNA, the CDR3 is TGTGCCAGCAGTGAGGCAGGGGTTGTCTACGAGCAGTACTTC.

This clone was seen just once. The chain has TRBV9 and TRBJ2-1; tentative D call: TRBD2 (6 bases). The CDR3 is 15 amino acids. The V gene lost 0 bases and the J gene lost 6 bases, with 13 bases spanning the gap. CDR1 is SGDLS, CDR2 YYNGEE, per germline. Here the CDR3 DNA reads TGTGCCAGCAGCGTAGTCGGGAGAGTAGGCAATGAGCAGTTCTTC. This translates into CASSVVGRVGNEQFF.

V gene TRBV4-1 combines with J gene TRBJ2-3, with 7 bases matching TRBD1. This CDR3 is built from 15 residues. Germline V gene lookup returns CDR1 MGHRA and CDR2 YSYEKL. V was pared by 0 bases and J by 8 bases, with 8 bases of the junction left unmatched. The CDR3 coding sequence is TGCGCCAGCAGCCAAGATGAAAAGGGGGCGCTTACGCAGTATTTT. It yields the protein CASSQDEKGALTQYF.

The V and J genes are TRBV19 and TRBJ2-5; tentatively, D is TRBD2 (5 bases). The V and J ends lost 3 bases and 5 bases respectively, with 19 bases between them. The CDR3 is 16 residues long. Germline V gene data show CDR1 as LNHDA and CDR2 as SQIVND (reference sequence). The CDR3 protein is CASSITPLAGSETQYF. The CDR3 bases are TGTGCCAGTAGTATTACCCCTCTAGCAGGCTCGGAGACCCAGTACTTC.

The genes are TRBV2 and TRBJ1-2, with TRBD1 identical over 7 bases. In germline, CDR1 is SNHLY, CDR2 FYNNEI. The CDR3 is 13 residues long. The V and J ends lost 8 bases and 4 bases, in that order; junction bases with no gene match: 7. CDR3 loop: CASRDSPSYGYTF. In DNA, the CDR3 is TGTGCCAGCCGGGACAGTCCTAGCTATGGCTACACCTTC.

The gene calls are TRBV9 and TRBJ1-6; TRBD1 aligns across 7 bases. V gave up 4 bases and J gave up 6 bases; unmatched junction bases: 7. There are 15 residues in the CDR3. Germline assignment: CDR1 SGDLS and CDR2 YYNGEE. Written as DNA, the CDR3 is TGTGCCAGCAGCCCCGGGGACAGCCCTAATTCACCCCTCCACTTT. Its protein is CASSPGDSPNSPLHF.

The chain couples TRBV5-6 to TRBJ2-7; TRBD1 matches 12 bases. V was pared by 4 bases and J by 5 bases, with 10 bases of the junction left unmatched. Germline V gene lookup returns CDR1 SGHDT and CDR2 YYEEEE. This CDR3 spans 16 amino acids. As DNA, the CDR3 is TGTGCCAGCAGCACGCGGGGACAGGGGGCTGTCGACGAGCAGTACTTC. It yields the protein CASSTRGQGAVDEQYF.

V is TRBV15 and J is TRBJ1-1; D uncertain. V shed 3 bases and J shed 11 bases, with 19 bases lying between them. The CDR3 sequence is 14 residues long. CDR1 is LNHNV, CDR2 YYDKDF, per germline (reference sequence). As DNA, the CDR3 is TGTGCCACCAGCAGCACCCGAGGGAAGGGATGGGCTTTCTTT. Its translation: CATSSTRGKGWAFF.

The chain joins TRBV21-1 to TRBJ2-5; the DNA was not used to check the table's D call, TRBD1. TRBV21-1 is marked as a pseudogene. The CDR3 covers 13 residues. The CDR3 loop reads CASITGCQETQYF. For the CDR3, the DNA is TGTGCCAGCATTACAGGGTGCCAAGAGACCCAGTACTTC.

This chain uses TRBV4-1 with TRBJ2-2; tentatively, D is TRBD2 (6 bases). Trimming removed 8 bases from V and 5 bases from J, with 12 bases in between. The length of the CDR3 is 13 residues. CDR1 is MGHRA and CDR2 is YSYEKL in the germline V gene. In nucleotides, the CDR3 is TGCGCCAGCCGTCCTAGCGAGACCGGGGAGCTGTTTTTT. Its protein product is CASRPSETGELFF.

The sample holds one count of this clone. The chain recombines TRBV28 with TRBJ2-7, with D uncertain. This CDR3 contains 14 residues. The V gene lost 8 bases and the J gene lost 6 bases, with 20 bases spanning the gap. Germline lookup yields CDR1 MDHEN and CDR2 SYDVKM. In DNA, the CDR3 is TGTGCCAGCCGCTCCCCCGAGCTTCATAGCGAGCAGTACTTC. It encodes CASRSPELHSEQYF.

This clone was counted once. V and J are TRBV5-4 and TRBJ1-2, with TRBD1 identical over 7 bases. The CDR3 runs 15 residues. Germline assignment: CDR1 SGHNT and CDR2 YYREEE (reference sequence). Trimming took 0 bases from V and 7 from J; bases not matched to a gene: 9. This chain's CDR3 is CASSLVSRDRAGYTF. Written as DNA, the CDR3 is TGTGCCAGCAGCTTGGTTTCGCGCGACAGGGCTGGCTACACCTTC.

The chain recombines TRBV28 with TRBJ1-5; TRBD1 aligns across 10 bases. The CDR3 extends over 18 amino acids. Unmatched junction bases numbered 8, after V lost 3 bases and J lost 0 bases. Germline V gene lookup returns CDR1 MDHEN and CDR2 SYDVKM. CDR3 sequence: CASSLRDRGFYSNQPQHF. The CDR3 DNA sequence: TGTGCCAGCAGTTTGAGGGACAGGGGATTTTATAGCAATCAGCCCCAGCATTTT. Full variable domain (rest looked up from reference TRBV28 and TRBJ1-5): DVKVTQSSRYLVKRTGEKVFLECVQDMDHENMFWYRQDPGLGLRLIYFSYDVKMKEKGDIPEGYSVSREKKERFSLILESASTNQTSMYLCASSLRDRGFYSNQPQHFGDGTRLSIL.

This chain links TRBV10-3 with TRBJ2-3, with D perhaps matching TRBD2 (6 bases). The V gene lost 7 bases and the J gene lost 3 bases, with 11 bases spanning the gap. This CDR3 comprises 13 residues. Germline lookup yields CDR1 ENHRY and CDR2 SYGVKD. The CDR3 here is CAITSASTDTQYF. The DNA of the CDR3 is TGTGCCATCACTAGCGCATCAACAGATACGCAGTATTTT.

This clone was recorded only once. The chain combines TRBV6-5 with TRBJ1-1, with D possibly matching TRBD1 (6 bases). CDR3 size: 15 residues. CDR1 MNHEY and CDR2 SVGAGI come from the germline V gene. The V end lost 5 bases, the J end lost 4 bases, and 17 bases lay between the germline ends. In nucleotides, the CDR3 is TGTGCCAGCAGTGCACAGGGATTTTACGGCACTGAAGCTTTCTTT. This encodes CASSAQGFYGTEAFF.

The chain is built from TRBV5-1 and TRBJ2-2; 9 positions match TRBD1. The CDR3 spans 14 residues. Trimming took 9 bases from V and 6 from J; bases not matched to a gene: 9. The V gene's germline CDR1 is SGHRS and CDR2 YFSETQ. The CDR3: CATKGGQGPGELFF. DNA of the CDR3: TGCGCCACCAAAGGGGGACAGGGCCCCGGGGAGCTGTTTTTT.

This rearrangement joins TRBV27 to TRBJ2-7, with no clear D. The CDR3 extends over 10 amino acids. V gave up 5 bases and J gave up 4 bases, with 3 bases separating them. Per germline, CDR1 MNHEY and CDR2 SMNVEV (reference sequence). This chain's CDR3 is CASSLYEQYF. The DNA of the CDR3 is TGTGCCAGCAGTCTGTACGAGCAGTACTTC.

V and J are TRBV29-1 and TRBJ1-1; D perhaps matches TRBD1 (5 bases). The length of the CDR3 is 11 residues. CDR1 is SQVTM and CDR2 is ANQGSEA in the germline V gene. The V end was cut by 7 bases, the J end by 1 base, with 7 bases between. The DNA of the CDR3 is TGCAGCGCCGACAGGAACACTGAAGCTTTCTTT. This sequence encodes CSADRNTEAFF.